These T cell receptor beta chains were read from a single sample in a study of shared clonotypes between healthy human individuals. Generated by immunoSEQ multiplex PCR, the TCRdb table keeps only in-frame clones and is missing some. The sample has some 470,000 clones, 75% to 85% seen once; the top ten hold under 15%. Sample: PBMCs. The receptor source for this set is a middle-aged woman in good health. Some clones in this sample may be carry-over from other donors' samples. Both conserved end residues are part of each CDR3. The order of the fields is V gene, J gene, D gene, clone size, CDR3 protein, CDR3 DNA. D genes are given only for firm matches. Size tells how often a clone was seen (once, few, many) or the class of an expanded clone, and some rows leave it out.

TRBV7-2	TRBJ2-7	.	.	CASSLDPGPTYEQYF	TGTGCCAGCAGCTTAGATCCAGGACCGACCTACGAGCAGTACTTC
TRBV7-2	TRBJ1-2	.	.	CASSGGPNHYTF	TGTGCCAGCAGCGGGGGCCCAAACCACTACACCTTC
TRBV18	TRBJ2-5	TRBD2	few	CASSPLLAGGPLGTQYF	TGTGCCAGCTCACCTCTGCTCGCGGGAGGGCCGCTAGGGACCCAGTACTTC
TRBV19	TRBJ2-7	TRBD1	.	CASRAQGSSYEQYF	TGTGCCAGTAGGGCACAGGGGAGCTCCTACGAGCAGTACTTC
TRBV5-1	TRBJ2-5	.	.	CASSLEDIPRETQYF	TGCGCCAGCAGCTTGGAGGACATACCCCGGGAGACCCAGTACTTC
TRBV11-2	TRBJ2-2	TRBD2	once	CASRLRAGVGTGELFF	TGTGCCAGCAGACTACGAGCGGGAGTTGGCACCGGGGAGCTGTTTTTT
TRBV14	TRBJ1-3	TRBD1	.	CASSQGLLRTGSRYSGNTIYF	TGTGCCAGCAGCCAAGGGTTATTAAGGACAGGGAGTCGCTACTCTGGAAACACCATATATTTT
TRBV4-3	TRBJ2-2	.	.	CASSHDWPYTGELFF	TGCGCCAGCAGTCACGATTGGCCCTACACCGGGGAGCTGTTTTTT
TRBV18	TRBJ2-7	TRBD1	.	CASSRRQGDEQYF	TGTGCCAGCTCACGAAGACAGGGGGACGAGCAGTACTTC
TRBV4-1	TRBJ2-2	TRBD1	.	CASSHPGQGITGELFF	TGCGCCAGCAGCCACCCGGGACAGGGGATCACCGGGGAGCTGTTTTTT